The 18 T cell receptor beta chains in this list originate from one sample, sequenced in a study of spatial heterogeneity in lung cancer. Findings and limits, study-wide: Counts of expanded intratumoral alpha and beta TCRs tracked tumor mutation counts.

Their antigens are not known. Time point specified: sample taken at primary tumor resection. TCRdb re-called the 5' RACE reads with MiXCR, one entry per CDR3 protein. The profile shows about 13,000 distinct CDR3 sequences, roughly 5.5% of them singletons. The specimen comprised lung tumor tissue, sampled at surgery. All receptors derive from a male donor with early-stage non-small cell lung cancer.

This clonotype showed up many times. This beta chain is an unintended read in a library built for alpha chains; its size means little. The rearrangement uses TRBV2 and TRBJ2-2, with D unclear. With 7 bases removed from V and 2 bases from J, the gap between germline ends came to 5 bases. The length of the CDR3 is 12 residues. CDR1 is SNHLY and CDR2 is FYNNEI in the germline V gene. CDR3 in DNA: TGTGCCAGCATCGAAAACACCGGGGAGCTGTTTTTT. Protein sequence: CASIENTGELFF.

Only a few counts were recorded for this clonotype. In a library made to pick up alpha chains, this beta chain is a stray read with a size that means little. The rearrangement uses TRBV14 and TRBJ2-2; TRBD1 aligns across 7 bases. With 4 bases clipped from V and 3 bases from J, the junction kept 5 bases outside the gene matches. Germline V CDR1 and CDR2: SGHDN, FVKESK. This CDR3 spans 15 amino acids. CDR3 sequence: CASSRGQVYTGELFF. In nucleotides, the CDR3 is TGTGCCAGCAGCCGAGGACAGGTCTACACCGGGGAGCTGTTTTTT. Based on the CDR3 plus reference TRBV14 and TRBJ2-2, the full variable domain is EAGVTQFPSHSVIEKGQTVTLRCDPISGHDNLYWYRRVMGKEIKFLLHFVKESKQDESGMPNNRFLAERTGGTYSTLKVQPAELEDSGVYFCASSRGQVYTGELFFGEGSRLTVL.

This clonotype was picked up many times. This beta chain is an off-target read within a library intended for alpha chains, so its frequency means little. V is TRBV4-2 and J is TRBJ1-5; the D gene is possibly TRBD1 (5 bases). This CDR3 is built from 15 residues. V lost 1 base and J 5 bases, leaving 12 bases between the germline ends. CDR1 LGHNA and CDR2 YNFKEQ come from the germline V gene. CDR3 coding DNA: TGTGCCAGCAGCCAAGCCGGGACTGAAGATCAGCCCCAGCATTTT. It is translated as CASSQAGTEDQPQHF.

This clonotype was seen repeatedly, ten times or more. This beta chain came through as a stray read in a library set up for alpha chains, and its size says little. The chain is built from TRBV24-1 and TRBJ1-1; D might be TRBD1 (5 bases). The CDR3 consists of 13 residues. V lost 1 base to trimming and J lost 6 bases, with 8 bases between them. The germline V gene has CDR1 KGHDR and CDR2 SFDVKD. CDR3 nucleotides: TGTGCCACCAGTGATTTCTGGGGCGCTGAAGCTTTCTTT. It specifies CATSDFWGAEAFF.

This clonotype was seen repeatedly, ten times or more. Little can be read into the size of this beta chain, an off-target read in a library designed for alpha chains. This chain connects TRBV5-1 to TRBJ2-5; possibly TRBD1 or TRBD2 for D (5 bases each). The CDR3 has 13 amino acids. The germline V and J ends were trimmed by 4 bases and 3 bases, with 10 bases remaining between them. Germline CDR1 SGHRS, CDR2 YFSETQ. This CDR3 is CASSLGREETQYF. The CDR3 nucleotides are TGCGCCAGCAGCCTGGGGCGGGAAGAGACCCAGTACTTC.

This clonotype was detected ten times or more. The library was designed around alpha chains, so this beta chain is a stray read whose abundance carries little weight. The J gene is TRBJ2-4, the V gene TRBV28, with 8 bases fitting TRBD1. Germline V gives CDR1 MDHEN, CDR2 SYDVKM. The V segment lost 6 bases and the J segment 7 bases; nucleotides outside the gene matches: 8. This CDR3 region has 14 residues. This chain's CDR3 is CASSTQGARNIQYF. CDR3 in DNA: TGTGCCAGCAGCACGCAGGGGGCCCGGAACATTCAGTACTTC. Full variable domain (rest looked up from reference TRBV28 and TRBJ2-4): DVKVTQSSRYLVKRTGEKVFLECVQDMDHENMFWYRQDPGLGLRLIYFSYDVKMKEKGDIPEGYSVSREKKERFSLILESASTNQTSMYLCASSTQGARNIQYFGAGTRLSVL.

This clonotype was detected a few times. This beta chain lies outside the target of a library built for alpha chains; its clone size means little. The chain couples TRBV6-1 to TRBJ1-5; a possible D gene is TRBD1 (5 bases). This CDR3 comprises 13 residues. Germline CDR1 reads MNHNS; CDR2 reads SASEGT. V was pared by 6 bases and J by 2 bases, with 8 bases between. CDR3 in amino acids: CASRGGGNQPQHF. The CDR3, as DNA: TGTGCCAGCAGGGGGGGGGGCAATCAGCCCCAGCATTTT.

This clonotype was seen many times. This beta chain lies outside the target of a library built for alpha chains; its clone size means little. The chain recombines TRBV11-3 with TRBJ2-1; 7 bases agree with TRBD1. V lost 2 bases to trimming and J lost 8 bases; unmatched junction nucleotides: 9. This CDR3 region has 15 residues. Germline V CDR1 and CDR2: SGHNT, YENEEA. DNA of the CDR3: TGTGCCAGCAGCTTATTCGGGACAGCTTCACATGAGCAGTTCTTC. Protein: CASSLFGTASHEQFF.

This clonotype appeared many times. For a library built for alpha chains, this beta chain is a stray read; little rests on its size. The CDR3 protein is CAISGMAEKNIQYF. As DNA, the CDR3 is TGTGCCATCAGTGGAATGGCAGAGAAAAACATTCAGTACTTC. The chain recombines TRBV10-3 with TRBJ2-4; D gene unclear. V gave up 4 bases and J gave up 4 bases, with 11 bases separating them. Germline loops: CDR1 ENHRY, CDR2 SYGVKD. This CDR3 has 14 residues.

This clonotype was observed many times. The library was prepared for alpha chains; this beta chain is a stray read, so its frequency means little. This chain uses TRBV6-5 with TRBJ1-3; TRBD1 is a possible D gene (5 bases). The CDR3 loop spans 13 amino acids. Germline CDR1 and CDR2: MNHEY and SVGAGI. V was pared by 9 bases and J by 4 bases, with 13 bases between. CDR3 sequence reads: CASGTGLGNTIYF. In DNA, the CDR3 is TGTGCCAGTGGGACCGGGTTGGGAAACACCATATATTTT.

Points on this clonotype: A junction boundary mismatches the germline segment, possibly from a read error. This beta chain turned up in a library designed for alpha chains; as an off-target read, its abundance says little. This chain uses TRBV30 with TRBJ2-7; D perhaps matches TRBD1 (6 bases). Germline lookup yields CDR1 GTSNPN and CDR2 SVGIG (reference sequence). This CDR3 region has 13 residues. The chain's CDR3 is CARSNRDSYEQYF. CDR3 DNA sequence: TGTGCCCGGAGTAACAGGGATTCCTACGAGCAGTACTTC.

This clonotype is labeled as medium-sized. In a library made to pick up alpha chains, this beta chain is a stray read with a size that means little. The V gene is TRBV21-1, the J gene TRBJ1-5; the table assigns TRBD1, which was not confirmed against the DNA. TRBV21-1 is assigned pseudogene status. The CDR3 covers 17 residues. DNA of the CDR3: TGTGCCAGCAGCAAAGATGAGGGACAAAGCAGCAATCAGCCCCAGCATTTT. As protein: CASSKDEGQSSNQPQHF.

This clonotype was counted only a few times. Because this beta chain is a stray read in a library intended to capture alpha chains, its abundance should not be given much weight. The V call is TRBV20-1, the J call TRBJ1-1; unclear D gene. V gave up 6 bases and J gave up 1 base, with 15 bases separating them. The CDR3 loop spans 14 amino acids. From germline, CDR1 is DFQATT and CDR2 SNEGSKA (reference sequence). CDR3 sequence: CSALKAQKNTEAFF. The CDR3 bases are TGCAGTGCCTTAAAGGCACAGAAGAACACTGAAGCTTTCTTT.

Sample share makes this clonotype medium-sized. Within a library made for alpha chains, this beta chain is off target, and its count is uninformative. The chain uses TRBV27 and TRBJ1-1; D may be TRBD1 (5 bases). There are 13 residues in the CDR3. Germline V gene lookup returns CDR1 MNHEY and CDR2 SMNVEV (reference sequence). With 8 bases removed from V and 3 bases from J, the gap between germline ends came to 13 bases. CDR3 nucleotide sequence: TGTGCCAGCTCACTAGGGGTGGACACTGAAGCTTTCTTT. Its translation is CASSLGVDTEAFF.

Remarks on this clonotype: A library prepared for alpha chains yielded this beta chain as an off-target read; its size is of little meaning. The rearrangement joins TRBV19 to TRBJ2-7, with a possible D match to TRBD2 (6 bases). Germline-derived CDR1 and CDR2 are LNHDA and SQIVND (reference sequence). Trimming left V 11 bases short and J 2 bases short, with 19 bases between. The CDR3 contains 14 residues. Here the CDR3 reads CAGLSIGGAYEQYF. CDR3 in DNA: TGTGCCGGACTGAGTATCGGCGGGGCCTACGAGCAGTACTTC.

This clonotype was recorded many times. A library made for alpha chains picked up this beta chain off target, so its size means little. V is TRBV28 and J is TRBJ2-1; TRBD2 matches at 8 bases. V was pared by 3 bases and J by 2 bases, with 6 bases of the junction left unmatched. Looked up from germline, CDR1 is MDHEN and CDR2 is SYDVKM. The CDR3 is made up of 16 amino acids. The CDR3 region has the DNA TGTGCCAGCAGTTTTCTGCGGGGGGCCGCCTACAATGAGCAGTTCTTC. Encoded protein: CASSFLRGAAYNEQFF.

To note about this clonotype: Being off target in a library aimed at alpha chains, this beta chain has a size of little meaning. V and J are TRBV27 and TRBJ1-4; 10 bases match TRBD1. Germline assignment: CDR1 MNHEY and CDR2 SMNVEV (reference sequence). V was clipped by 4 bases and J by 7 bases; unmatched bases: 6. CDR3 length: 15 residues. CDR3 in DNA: TGTGCCAGCAGTTCATGGACAGGGGGTAGTGAAAAACTGTTTTTT. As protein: CASSSWTGGSEKLFF.

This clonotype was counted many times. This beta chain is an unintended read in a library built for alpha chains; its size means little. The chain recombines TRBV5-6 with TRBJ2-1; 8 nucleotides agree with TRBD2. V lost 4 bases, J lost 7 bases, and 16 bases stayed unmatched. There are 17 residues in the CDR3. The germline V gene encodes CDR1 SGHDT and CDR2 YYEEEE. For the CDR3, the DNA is TGTGCCAGCAGCAAAACTACTTTAGCGGGGTTTGGGAATGAGCAGTTCTTC. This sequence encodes CASSKTTLAGFGNEQFF.